Listed below are T cell receptor beta chains from one sample, sequenced in a study of blood T cell repertoires in COVID-19. TCRdb's table, derived via immunoSEQ multiplex PCR, lists solely in-frame clones and lacks some. The sample holds about 150,000 clones, 85% seen once. The sample consisted of peripheral blood. The receptors stem from a woman over 75 with COVID-19, enrolled during active disease. Each CDR3 is given with its conserved first and last residue. The order of the fields is V gene, clone size, CDR3 length, J gene, D gene, CDR3 DNA, CDR3 protein. D genes are given only for firm matches. Only some rows state a clone size, as once, few, many or a class for expanded clones.

TRBV6-6,.,15,TRBJ2-1,.,TGTGCCAGCAGTTACAGGGGGGGGCCAGGGAATGAGCAGTTCTTC,CASSYRGGPGNEQFF
TRBV18,.,15,TRBJ1-5,.,TGTGCCAGCTCACCAGGGCAGGGGCTAAATCAGCCCCAGCATTTT,CASSPGQGLNQPQHF
TRBV3-1/TRBV3-2,.,13,TRBJ1-6,TRBD1,TGTGCCAGCAGGGGCACAGGGGAAGGACCCCTCCACTTT,CASRGTGEGPLHF
TRBV4-2,.,16,TRBJ2-3,TRBD1,TGTGCCAGCAGCCAAGCGGGACAGGGCGGCACAGATACGCAGTATTTT,CASSQAGQGGTDTQYF
TRBV5-1,.,13,TRBJ1-1,.,TGCGCCAGCAGCCGGGGGACGGGGAATGAAGCTTTCTTT,CASSRGTGNEAFF
TRBV3-1/TRBV3-2,.,14,TRBJ1-1,.,TGTGCCAGCAGCCAAGGGCAGGGGAACACTGAAGCTTTCTTT,CASSQGQGNTEAFF
TRBV11-2,.,14,TRBJ2-1,TRBD2,TGTGCCAGCAGCCGCCGGAGCGGGAGAGATGAGCAGTTCTTC,CASSRRSGRDEQFF
TRBV5-1,.,14,TRBJ1-2,TRBD1,TGCGCCAGCAGCTTGGGGGACAGGCCCTATGGCTACACCTTC,CASSLGDRPYGYTF
TRBV2,.,14,TRBJ1-2,TRBD1,TGTGCCAGCAGCGACAGGGGGAATATTCGTGGCTACACCTTC,CASSDRGNIRGYTF
TRBV10-3,.,16,TRBJ1-1,.,TGTGCCATCAGTGAGTTACTTGTCGAGGGCGGGACTGAAGCTTTCTTT,CAISELLVEGGTEAFF
TRBV7-2,once,12,TRBJ2-4,.,TGTGCCAGCAGCTTAGAGAGGAACATTCAGTACTTC,CASSLERNIQYF
TRBV19,.,15,TRBJ1-5,.,TGTGCCAGTGGGGCAGGGTACGTAAGCAATCAGCCCCAGCATTTT,CASGAGYVSNQPQHF
TRBV6-5,.,15,TRBJ2-2,.,TGTGCCAGCAGACGACAGGCCCCGAACACCGGGGAGCTGTTTTTT,CASRRQAPNTGELFF
TRBV18,.,15,TRBJ1-2,TRBD1,TGTGCCAGCTCACCTCTACAGGGGGAGAACTATGGCTACACCTTC,CASSPLQGENYGYTF
TRBV12-3/TRBV12-4,.,13,TRBJ2-5,.,TGTGCCAGCAGCCTAAAAGGCGGAGGGACCCAGTACTTC,CASSLKGGGTQYF
TRBV5-5,.,12,TRBJ1-2,.,TGTGCCAGCAGCCGGACAGTCCATGGCTACACCTTC,CASSRTVHGYTF
TRBV7-9,once,15,TRBJ1-3,.,TGTGCCAGCAGCGACCGGGAGTTCTCTGGAAACACCATATATTTT,CASSDREFSGNTIYF
TRBV27,.,15,TRBJ1-4,TRBD1,TGTGCCAGCAGTTGGGCAGGGGGTGGCAATGAAAAACTGTTTTTT,CASSWAGGGNEKLFF
TRBV4-1,.,17,TRBJ2-5,TRBD1,TGCGCCAGCAGCCAAGATCCCCCAGGGGGATCTCGAGAGACCCAGTACTTC,CASSQDPPGGSRETQYF
TRBV5-6,.,14,TRBJ2-5,.,TGTGCCAGCAGCTTTCCGGCTAGCCAAGAGACCCAGTACTTC,CASSFPASQETQYF
TRBV7-9,.,17,TRBJ1-2,.,TGTGCCAGCAGCTCCTCGACATCGGTAATTACTAACTATGGCTACACCTTC,CASSSSTSVITNYGYTF
TRBV6-5,.,14,TRBJ2-5,.,TGTGCCACCCTCCACCGACATGCAGGCGAGACCCAGTACTTC,CATLHRHAGETQYF
TRBV10-3,.,13,TRBJ1-3,.,TGTGCCATCACCGCGGATCCCGGAAACACCATATATTTT,CAITADPGNTIYF
TRBV12-3/TRBV12-4,.,11,TRBJ1-4,.,TGTGCCAGCCGGGGGGGAGAAAAACTGTTTTTT,CASRGGEKLFF
TRBV27,once,15,TRBJ1-5,.,TGTGCCAGCAGTTTAGAAGGGAGATACAATCAGCCCCAGCATTTT,CASSLEGRYNQPQHF